Sequencing of this TCR beta chain was carried out in a study of patients and donors after allogeneic stem cell transplantation. TCRdb redid the calling of the RT-PCR reads with MiXCR, one entry per CDR3 protein. This sample has 150,000 to 250,000 distinct CDR3 sequences, with 35% to 50% found just once. The CDR3 totals 15 residues. The V gene lost 3 bases and the J gene lost 1 base, with 12 bases spanning the gap. Germline V gene sequence: CDR1 SEHNR, CDR2 FQNEAQ (reference sequence). The sequenced sample consisted of blood, either unsorted or a sorted T cell fraction (not recorded which). V and J are TRBV7-9 and TRBJ2-5; tentatively, D is TRBD2 (6 bases). This TCR was recovered from a human donor who was either an allogeneic HSCT recipient or a stem cell or donor lymphocyte infusion donor (not recorded which). It is not recorded whose cells these are; they may come from a transplant donor. CDR3 in amino acids: CASSFPAGPQETQYF. CDR3 nucleotides: TGTGCCAGCAGCTTCCCCGCGGGGCCCCAAGAGACCCAGTACTTC.